Below, 19 T cell receptor beta chains from the same sample are listed, as sequenced in a study of Ad26.COV2.S vaccination and SARS-CoV-2 variants. Sequencing used immunoSEQ multiplex PCR; TCRdb keeps in-frame clones, though not all of them. Among 400,000 or so clones listed, less than 90% were seen once. The treatment denotes: over 15 received Ad26.COV2.S at low or high dose, single or two shots; roughly five received placebo; per-sample allocation not given. Sampling happened 63 days after the first vaccine or placebo injection. The sequencing here drew on peripheral blood, taken in a trial of Ad26.COV2.S vaccine versus placebo. The receptors derive from a person between 18 and 59 years old who received the Ad26.COV2.S COVID-19 vaccine or a placebo.

The chain recombines TRBV5-1 with TRBJ2-2; tentatively, D is TRBD1 (5 bases). Germline CDR1 and CDR2: SGHRS and YFSETQ. The V end lost 3 bases, the J end lost 5 bases, and 8 bases lay between the germline ends. This CDR3 region has 13 residues. The CDR3 nucleotides are TGCGCCAGCAGCTCCAGGGTGACCGGGGAGCTGTTTTTT. It yields the protein CASSSRVTGELFF.

In DNA, the CDR3 is TGTGCCAGCATCCTGTCCGGTACGCCTAACTATGGCTACACCTTC. This gives the protein CASILSGTPNYGYTF. J is TRBJ1-2 and V is TRBV5-6; D remains ambiguous. The CDR3 totals 15 residues. V lost 6 bases and J lost 0, with 15 bases in between. In germline, CDR1 is SGHDT, CDR2 YYEEEE.

The chain is built from TRBV7-2 and TRBJ1-1; no firm D call. This CDR3 comprises 15 residues. V was pared by 1 base and J by 0 bases, with 9 bases between. CDR1 and CDR2 from the germline V gene are SGHTA and FQGNSA. CDR3 in DNA: TGTGCCAGCAGCTTAGGGAGGAGGATGAACACTGAAGCTTTCTTT. Protein product: CASSLGRRMNTEAFF.

The chain has TRBV7-6 and TRBJ1-1; D possibly corresponds to TRBD1 (5 bases). There are 15 residues in the CDR3. In germline, CDR1 is SGHVS, CDR2 FNYEAQ. Trimming stripped 5 bases from V and 4 bases from J, with 17 bases between. CDR3 sequence (DNA): TGTGCCAGCAGCCCCAGTTCCTGGGGCGCCACTGAAGCTTTCTTT. Amino acid sequence: CASSPSSWGATEAFF.

The gene calls are TRBV9 and TRBJ1-2; maybe TRBD1 (5 bases). V dropped 3 bases and J dropped 8 bases, with 17 bases sitting between them. CDR3 length: 14 amino acids. The germline V gene has CDR1 SGDLS and CDR2 YYNGEE. CDR3 nucleotides: TGTGCCAGCAGCGCGACAGTTCCAGATCAGGGCTACACCTTC. Translating it yields CASSATVPDQGYTF.

V is TRBV5-1 and J is TRBJ1-6; D unclear. The CDR3 is made up of 15 amino acids. V was cut by 1 base and J by 5 bases, with 10 bases left in between. Germline CDR1 and CDR2: SGHRS and YFSETQ. The DNA of the CDR3 is TGCGCCAGCAGCTTGCCGGCAGCTAATAATTCACCCCTCCACTTT. Its protein is CASSLPAANNSPLHF.

The rearrangement uses TRBV12-3 or TRBV12-4 and TRBJ1-5; D is ambiguous. V was shortened by 4 bases and J by 6 bases, with 10 bases between the two germline ends. This CDR3 spans 13 amino acids. The CDR3 sequence: CASSSRASQPQHF. For the CDR3, the DNA is TGTGCCAGCAGTTCGAGGGCGAGTCAGCCCCAGCATTTT.

This clone was found once. The chain recombines TRBV14 with TRBJ2-4; unclear D gene. V was trimmed by 3 bases and J by 2 bases, leaving 11 bases between them. Germline assignment: CDR1 SGHDN and CDR2 FVKESK. This CDR3 contains 15 residues. The CDR3 DNA is TGTGCCAGCAGCCAGGGATTGAATACCAAAAACATTCAGTACTTC. This gives the protein CASSQGLNTKNIQYF. The variable domain in full, completed from reference TRBV14 and TRBJ2-4, reads EAGVTQFPSHSVIEKGQTVTLRCDPISGHDNLYWYRRVMGKEIKFLLHFVKESKQDESGMPNNRFLAERTGGTYSTLKVQPAELEDSGVYFCASSQGLNTKNIQYFGAGTRLSVL.

The V call is TRBV5-1, the J call TRBJ2-3; D might be TRBD1 (9 bases). Trimming left V 7 bases short and J 3 bases short, with 21 bases between. The CDR3 loop spans 16 amino acids. Looked up from germline, CDR1 is SGHRS and CDR2 is YFSETQ. In DNA, the CDR3 is TGCGCCAGCGGGACAGGGAGGGTAGCGGGGACAGATACGCAGTATTTT. Translation: CASGTGRVAGTDTQYF.

The rearrangement uses TRBV11-2 and TRBJ2-3; D may be TRBD1 or TRBD2 (5 bases each). CDR1 and CDR2 from the germline V gene are SGHAT and FQNNGV. Between the trimmed V and J ends, which lost 4 bases and 2 bases, there was a span of 13 bases. The CDR3 runs to 15 residues. The CDR3 region has the DNA TGTGCCAGCAGCTCTACCGGGGCTATCACAGATACGCAGTATTTT. Protein sequence: CASSSTGAITDTQYF.

This chain links TRBV5-1 with TRBJ2-5; 7 nucleotides match TRBD1. There are 14 residues in the CDR3. V was pared by 4 bases and J by 2 bases, with 5 bases of the junction left unmatched. CDR1 is SGHRS and CDR2 is YFSETQ in the germline V gene. The DNA for the CDR3 is TGCGCCAGCAGCCCCGGGGACAGACAAGAGACCCAGTACTTC. Encoded protein: CASSPGDRQETQYF.

The chain combines TRBV4-2 with TRBJ2-7; tentatively, D is TRBD1 (5 bases). Trimming removed 0 bases at V and 4 bases at J, with 13 bases between. This CDR3 is built from 15 residues. CDR1 is LGHNA and CDR2 is YNFKEQ in the germline V gene. The CDR3 nucleotides read TGTGCCAGCAGCCAAGATCGTCAGGGCGATTACGAGCAGTACTTC. Amino acids: CASSQDRQGDYEQYF.

Notes on this clone: Other DNA sequences of this sample code for an identical CDR3. The chain recombines TRBV27 with TRBJ2-3; 7 bases are shared with TRBD1. This CDR3 comprises 12 residues. J was trimmed by 4 bases and V by 5 bases; bases with no gene match: 0. The germline V gene has CDR1 MNHEY and CDR2 SMNVEV (reference sequence). The CDR3 here is CASSQGADTQYF. The CDR3 nucleotides are TGTGCCAGCAGTCAGGGGGCAGATACGCAGTATTTT.

The chain has TRBV5-1 and TRBJ1-5; D gene unclear. V lost 2 bases to trimming and J lost 3 bases, with 12 bases between them. Germline loops: CDR1 SGHRS, CDR2 YFSETQ. The CDR3 is 15 residues long. DNA of the CDR3: TGCGCCAGCAGCTTAATTGGCGGACCCAATCAGCCCCAGCATTTT. It yields the protein CASSLIGGPNQPQHF.

The J gene is TRBJ1-2, the V gene TRBV6-6; TRBD1 might be the D (6 bases). Germline V gene lookup returns CDR1 MNHNY and CDR2 SVGAGI (reference sequence). CDR3 length equals 14 residues. Trimming cost V 7 bases and J 0 bases, with 12 bases left between them. CDR3 coding DNA: TGTGCCAGCACTCGGACAGCTTCTAACTATGGCTACACCTTC. Its translation: CASTRTASNYGYTF.

V and J are TRBV5-1 and TRBJ2-3; D could derive from TRBD1 or TRBD2 (5 bases each). V shed 5 bases and J shed 0 bases, with 7 bases lying between them. Germline assignment: CDR1 SGHRS and CDR2 YFSETQ. There are 13 residues in the CDR3. The CDR3 loop reads CASSWDSTDTQYF. CDR3 bases: TGCGCCAGCAGTTGGGACAGCACAGATACGCAGTATTTT. The full variable domain, its missing parts supplied by reference TRBV5-1 and TRBJ2-3, is KAGVTQTPRYLIKTRGQQVTLSCSPISGHRSVSWYQQTPGQGLQFLFEYFSETQRNKGNFPGRFSGRQFSNSRSEMNVSTLELGDSALYLCASSWDSTDTQYFGPGTRLTVL.

This clone was recorded once. The genes are TRBV30 and TRBJ2-2; 11 positions agree with TRBD2. J gave up 5 bases and V 0 bases, and 5 bases lay outside the gene matches. Germline V gene data show CDR1 as GTSNPN and CDR2 as SVGIG (reference sequence). The CDR3 has 16 residues. This chain's CDR3 is CAWSVYLAGGTGELFF. CDR3 in DNA: TGTGCCTGGAGTGTCTACCTAGCGGGGGGTACCGGGGAGCTGTTTTTT.

The chain is built from TRBV25-1 and TRBJ2-3, with D hard to call. The V end was cut by 2 bases, the J end by 4 bases, with 10 bases between. The CDR3 totals 14 residues. Germline assignment: CDR1 MGHDK and CDR2 SYGVNS. CDR3 sequence (DNA): TGTGCCAGCAGTGAACTCCTGGCGGCAGATACGCAGTATTTT. Protein: CASSELLAADTQYF. Drawing the rest from reference TRBV25-1 and TRBJ2-3, the complete variable domain is EADIYQTPRYLVIGTGKKITLECSQTMGHDKMYWYQQDPGMELHLIHYSYGVNSTEKGDLSSESTVSRIRTEHFPLTLESARPSHTSQYLCASSELLAADTQYFGPGTRLTVL.

V gene TRBV2 combines with J gene TRBJ1-2; D is unresolved. Germline CDR1 is SNHLY and CDR2 is FYNNEI. V was cut by 10 bases and J by 1 base, with 13 bases left in between. The CDR3 sequence is 13 residues long. CDR3 amino acids: CATADGYNYGYTF. CDR3 coding DNA: TGTGCCACCGCTGACGGGTATAACTATGGCTACACCTTC.